These 32 T cell receptor beta chains came from one sample sequenced in a study of cytomegalovirus exposure and HLA in healthy donors. 13 Jbeta primers and 60 Vbeta primers were used for the PCR. Libraries were prepared by immunoSEQ multiplex PCR; TCRdb keeps only in-frame clonotypes and omits some of them. The top ten clones hold approximately 3.6% of a sample with roughly 90,000 clones, 65% to 90% of them seen once. Material for sequencing was PBMCs. Receptor source: a man younger than 45 in good health and CMV-seropositive.

This rearrangement joins TRBV7-8 to TRBJ2-7; D may be TRBD2 (6 bases). Trimming removed 3 bases from V and 3 bases from J, with 12 bases in between. Germline lookup yields CDR1 SGHVS and CDR2 FQNEAQ. This CDR3 spans 14 amino acids. CDR3 loop: CASSFEGGNYEQYF. The CDR3 DNA reads as TGTGCCAGCAGCTTTGAAGGCGGGAACTACGAGCAGTACTTC.

The chain carries TRBV7-9 and TRBJ2-7; D gene uncertain. The V gene's germline CDR1 is SEHNR and CDR2 FQNEAQ (reference sequence). Trimming pared 2 bases from V and 7 bases from J, leaving 9 bases between. This CDR3 has 12 amino acids. The CDR3 sequence is CASSLQVSEQYF. The CDR3 DNA is TGTGCCAGCAGCTTACAGGTCTCAGAGCAGTACTTC.

This clone was seen a single time. The CDR3 region is CASSLAGGRSLFGSPLHF. In DNA form, the CDR3 reads TGTGCCAGCAGCTTGGCCGGGGGGCGAAGCCTCTTCGGTTCACCCCTCCACTTT. The chain combines TRBV5-6 with TRBJ1-6, with D maybe TRBD1 (6 bases). Germline V gene data show CDR1 as SGHDT and CDR2 as YYEEEE. V lost 0 bases and J lost 9, with 22 bases in between. CDR3 length: 18 residues.

A few counts support this clone. This sequence joins TRBV28 and TRBJ1-1; 8 bases are a match to TRBD1. V was pared by 6 bases and J by 3 bases, with 6 bases of the junction left unmatched. This CDR3 has 14 residues. Germline values: CDR1 MDHEN, CDR2 SYDVKM. In DNA, the CDR3 is TGTGCCAGCAGAACGGACAGGGCGGACACTGAAGCTTTCTTT. Its protein is CASRTDRADTEAFF. The variable domain in full, completed from reference TRBV28 and TRBJ1-1, reads DVKVTQSSRYLVKRTGEKVFLECVQDMDHENMFWYRQDPGLGLRLIYFSYDVKMKEKGDIPEGYSVSREKKERFSLILESASTNQTSMYLCASRTDRADTEAFFGQGTRLTVV.

The rearrangement uses TRBV11-3 and TRBJ2-1, with 8 nucleotides matching TRBD2. The CDR3 has 17 amino acids. Trimming took 5 bases from V and 0 from J; bases not matched to a gene: 9. From germline, CDR1 is SGHNT and CDR2 YENEEA. The CDR3 bases are TGTGCCAGCAGCCTCCTCGGGGGGGCGAGCTCCTACAATGAGCAGTTCTTC. It encodes CASSLLGGASSYNEQFF.

In its sample, this clone was seen a few times. The chain is built from TRBV5-5 and TRBJ1-4, with D perhaps TRBD1 (6 bases). Germline V gene sequence: CDR1 SGHKS, CDR2 YYEKEE (reference sequence). The CDR3 covers 14 residues. V lost 2 bases and J 8 bases, leaving 13 bases between the germline ends. The chain's CDR3 is CASSFPSTGEKLFF. The CDR3 coding sequence is TGTGCCAGCAGCTTTCCTTCTACAGGGGAAAAACTGTTTTTT.

The J gene is TRBJ2-7, the V gene TRBV28; 8 positions match TRBD2. After removal of 3 bases from V and 6 bases from J, the junction contained 7 bases not matched to a gene. The CDR3 spans 14 residues. CDR1 MDHEN and CDR2 SYDVKM come from the germline V gene. The DNA of the CDR3 is TGTGCCAGCAGTTTCGAGCGGGAGTTCGGCGAGCAGTACTTC. Translation: CASSFEREFGEQYF.

This clone has a handful of counts. V gene TRBV4-3 combines with J gene TRBJ2-1; TRBD2 matches 7 bases. Germline lookup yields CDR1 LGHNA and CDR2 YSLEER. This CDR3 contains 15 residues. V gave up 0 bases and J gave up 6 bases; unmatched junction bases: 5. The CDR3 bases are TGCGCCAGCAGCCAAGATCGAGCTAGCGGCAATGAGCAGTTCTTC. Translated: CASSQDRASGNEQFF.

V usage is TRBV5-4 and J usage is TRBJ2-7; 10 positions match TRBD1. V lost 4 bases to trimming and J lost 1 base; unmatched junction nucleotides: 5. The CDR3 is made up of 15 amino acids. Germline V gene sequence: CDR1 SGHNT, CDR2 YYREEE (reference sequence). This CDR3 reads CASSPGTGVSYEQYF. CDR3 nucleotide sequence: TGTGCCAGCAGCCCCGGGACAGGGGTTTCCTACGAGCAGTACTTC.

Only one count was recorded for this clone. J is TRBJ2-7 and V is TRBV28; TRBD1 matches 7 bases. The germline CDR1 and CDR2 sequences are MDHEN and SYDVKM. V lost 7 bases, J lost 5 bases, and 11 bases stayed unmatched. The CDR3 length is 14 residues. CDR3 in DNA: TGTGCCAGCACTTTGACAGGGAGACCCCACGAGCAGTACTTC. This gives the protein CASTLTGRPHEQYF.

The chain recombines TRBV18 with TRBJ2-7, with D perhaps matching TRBD1 (6 bases). Germline-derived CDR1 and CDR2 are KGHSH and LQKENI. V lost 2 bases and J 0 bases, leaving 14 bases between the germline ends. This CDR3 has 16 amino acids. This CDR3 reads CASSPRRQANSYEQYF. The DNA for the CDR3 is TGTGCCAGCTCACCAAGGCGACAGGCTAACTCCTACGAGCAGTACTTC.

This chain joins TRBV10-1 and TRBJ2-3; TRBD1 aligns across 8 bases. Germline assignment: CDR1 WNHNN and CDR2 SYGVQD (reference sequence). With V trimmed by 0 bases and J by 2 bases, 7 bases remained unmatched. CDR3 size: 17 residues. The CDR3 sequence is CASSESATGAFTDTQYF. The CDR3 coding sequence is TGCGCCAGCAGTGAGTCCGCGACAGGGGCCTTCACAGATACGCAGTATTTT.

The chain is built from TRBV5-4 and TRBJ2-1, with D possibly TRBD1 on 6 matching bases. With 4 bases removed from V and 2 bases from J, the gap between germline ends came to 19 bases. In germline, CDR1 is SGHNT, CDR2 YYREEE (reference sequence). The CDR3 extends over 17 amino acids. The CDR3 loop reads CASSQLGGSRTYNEQFF. The CDR3 DNA sequence: TGTGCCAGCAGCCAATTAGGGGGTAGCCGAACCTACAATGAGCAGTTCTTC.

J is TRBJ2-5 and V is TRBV5-1; TRBD2 might be the D (6 bases). The J call may be wrong; the DNA end is better matched by TRBJ2-7. Per germline, CDR1 SGHRS and CDR2 YFSETQ. This CDR3 is built from 15 residues. The CDR3 spells CASSLIGGVYYEQYF. In nucleotides, the CDR3 is TGCGCCAGCAGCTTGATTGGAGGGGTTTACTACGAGCAGTACTTC.

The V gene is TRBV9, the J gene TRBJ2-7, with D perhaps matching TRBD2 (5 bases). Germline V gene data show CDR1 as SGDLS and CDR2 as YYNGEE. V lost 4 bases, J lost 2 bases, and 7 bases lay in between. This CDR3 region has 12 residues. This CDR3 reads CASSRTAYEQYF. DNA of the CDR3: TGTGCCAGCAGCCGGACTGCCTACGAGCAGTACTTC.

The chain is built from TRBV30 and TRBJ2-7, with a possible D match to TRBD1 (5 bases). Trimming stripped 4 bases from V and 3 bases from J, with 7 bases between. In germline, CDR1 is GTSNPN, CDR2 SVGIG (reference sequence). The CDR3 length is 11 residues. The CDR3 spells CAWTRDYEQYF. Here the CDR3 DNA reads TGTGCCTGGACCAGGGACTACGAGCAGTACTTC.

The chain is built from TRBV28 and TRBJ2-1; D is ambiguous. Germline values: CDR1 MDHEN, CDR2 SYDVKM. V was cut by 6 bases and J by 1 base, with 7 bases left in between. CDR3 length: 13 amino acids. For the CDR3, the DNA is TGTGCCAGCAGGCTCCTATCCTACAATGAGCAGTTCTTC. Translation gives CASRLLSYNEQFF. The full variable domain, completed using reference TRBV28 and TRBJ2-1, is DVKVTQSSRYLVKRTGEKVFLECVQDMDHENMFWYRQDPGLGLRLIYFSYDVKMKEKGDIPEGYSVSREKKERFSLILESASTNQTSMYLCASRLLSYNEQFFGPGTRLTVL.

The V gene is TRBV6-1, the J gene TRBJ2-4; D remains unclear. The CDR3 covers 16 residues. Germline V gives CDR1 MNHNS, CDR2 SASEGT. V was pared by 3 bases and J by 0 bases, with 12 bases between. CDR3 amino acids: CASSDPPVLAKNIQYF. DNA for the CDR3: TGTGCCAGCAGTGACCCCCCGGTACTAGCCAAAAACATTCAGTACTTC.

The V gene is TRBV4-1, the J gene TRBJ1-4; no clear D gene. Trimming left V 1 base short and J 13 bases short, with 19 bases between. In germline, CDR1 is MGHRA, CDR2 YSYEKL. The CDR3 contains 15 residues. The CDR3: CASSQVVSAPVRLFF. The CDR3 region has the DNA TGCGCCAGCAGCCAAGTCGTCTCTGCCCCCGTGAGACTGTTTTTT.

This chain connects TRBV4-1 to TRBJ2-5; the match to TRBD2 covers 10 bases. Gene TRBJ2-7 matches the end of the DNA better, so the J call may be wrong. The CDR3 has 15 amino acids. Germline V gene lookup returns CDR1 MGHRA and CDR2 YSYEKL. This CDR3 reads CASSPRTSGYYEQYF. The CDR3 bases are TGCGCCAGCAGCCCCAGGACTAGCGGTTACTACGAGCAGTACTTC.

The chain employs TRBV5-5 and TRBJ1-1; D is perhaps TRBD1 (6 bases). Germline CDR1 is SGHKS and CDR2 is YYEKEE (reference sequence). The CDR3 contains 15 residues. The V end was cut by 0 bases, the J end by 1 base, with 10 bases between. CDR3 amino acids: CASSLGWGQNTEAFF. In DNA, the CDR3 is TGTGCCAGCAGCTTGGGTTGGGGACAGAACACTGAAGCTTTCTTT.

The rearrangement links TRBV11-2 to TRBJ1-1; tentatively, D is TRBD1 (6 bases). V was cut by 0 bases and J by 8 bases, with 16 bases left in between. The V gene's germline CDR1 is SGHAT and CDR2 FQNNGV. The CDR3 is 15 residues long. CDR3 loop: CASSLDRQASMEAFF. CDR3 DNA sequence: TGTGCCAGCAGCTTAGACCGACAGGCGTCCATGGAAGCTTTCTTT.

The chain recombines TRBV5-1 with TRBJ2-5, with 11 bases aligning to TRBD2. From germline, CDR1 is SGHRS and CDR2 YFSETQ. The junction had 2 bases not matched to a gene; V was cut back by 3 bases and J by 4 bases. The CDR3 has 14 residues. The CDR3 DNA is TGCGCCAGCAGCTCCGGACTAGCGGGAGAGACCCAGTACTTC. This translates into CASSSGLAGETQYF.

J is TRBJ1-1 and V is TRBV30; no firm D call. V lost 1 base to trimming and J lost 1 base, with 4 bases between them. This CDR3 comprises 12 residues. The germline gives CDR1 GTSNPN, CDR2 SVGIG (reference sequence). CDR3 DNA: TGTGCCTGGAGTGCTCGGAACACTGAAGCTTTCTTT. Translating it yields CAWSARNTEAFF.

The chain joins TRBV6-4 to TRBJ2-3, with 7 bases aligning to TRBD2. With 6 bases clipped from V and 6 bases from J, the junction kept 12 bases outside the gene matches. In germline, CDR1 is MRHNA, CDR2 SNTAGT. CDR3 length: 15 amino acids. The CDR3 nucleotides are TGTGCCAGCAGCCTTTCGGGAGGTGCGGGGGATACGCAGTATTTT. Its translation is CASSLSGGAGDTQYF.

There are a few counts of this clone. This chain joins TRBV5-1 and TRBJ1-4; possible D gene TRBD1, 6 bases. The germline V and J ends were trimmed by 2 bases and 8 bases, with 19 bases remaining between them. This CDR3 is 16 amino acids long. The V gene's germline CDR1 is SGHRS and CDR2 YFSETQ. The CDR3 nucleotides are TGCGCCAGCAGCTTACCGGAGGGGGGGATAGGCGAAAAACTGTTTTTT. Residues: CASSLPEGGIGEKLFF.

The V call is TRBV12-5, the J call TRBJ2-5; 9 nucleotides match TRBD2. In germline, CDR1 is LGHNT, CDR2 FRNRAP. With 6 bases clipped from V and 4 bases from J, the junction kept 6 bases outside the gene matches. CDR3 length: 14 residues. The CDR3 loop reads CASGPDSGRETQYF. In nucleotides, the CDR3 is TGTGCTAGTGGGCCGGATAGCGGGAGAGAGACCCAGTACTTC.

The J gene is TRBJ2-2, the V gene TRBV7-9; D uncertain. The V end was cut by 0 bases, the J end by 4 bases, with 6 bases between. The CDR3 totals 14 residues. The V gene's germline CDR1 is SEHNR and CDR2 FQNEAQ (reference sequence). The CDR3 bases are TGTGCCAGCAGCTTAGCCGCGCCCACCGGGGAGCTGTTTTTT. It codes for CASSLAAPTGELFF.

The chain recombines TRBV6-6 with TRBJ2-7, with D possibly being TRBD1 (5 bases). This CDR3 contains 14 residues. V was clipped by 6 bases and J by 7 bases, with 19 bases between them. CDR1 and CDR2 from the germline V gene are MNHNY and SVGAGI (reference sequence). The CDR3: CASSMDAGRGEQYF. CDR3 in DNA: TGTGCCAGCAGCATGGACGCAGGAAGGGGTGAGCAGTACTTC.

This clone was recorded once. V is TRBV15 and J is TRBJ2-7; TRBD1 matches 11 bases. The CDR3 is 15 residues long. Germline values: CDR1 LNHNV, CDR2 YYDKDF (reference sequence). V lost 3 bases, J lost 6 bases, and 7 bases stayed unmatched. The CDR3 DNA is TGTGCCACCAGCAGGGAGGGACAGGGGGAGGGCGAGCAGTACTTC. Translation gives CATSREGQGEGEQYF. Combining the CDR3 with reference TRBV15 and TRBJ2-7 gives the whole variable domain DAMVIQNPRYQVTQFGKPVTLSCSQTLNHNVMYWYQQKSSQAPKLLFHYYDKDFNNEADTPDNFQSRRPNTSFCFLDIRSPGLGDTAMYLCATSREGQGEGEQYFGPGTRLTVT.

This clone was observed a handful of times. This chain joins TRBV4-3 and TRBJ1-5; 10 bases map to TRBD1. The CDR3 is 14 amino acids. Germline values: CDR1 LGHNA, CDR2 YSLEER. The V segment lost 4 bases and the J segment 6 bases; nucleotides outside the gene matches: 3. The CDR3 nucleotides are TGCGCCAGCAGCCCGGACAGGGGGACTCAGCCCCAGCATTTT. Its translation is CASSPDRGTQPQHF.

The chain recombines TRBV4-1 with TRBJ1-1, with D perhaps TRBD1 (5 bases). CDR3 length: 13 residues. Germline CDR1 and CDR2: MGHRA and YSYEKL. Trimming pared 0 bases from V and 4 bases from J, leaving 6 bases between. The CDR3: CASSQDRGTEAFF. For the CDR3, the DNA is TGCGCCAGCAGCCAAGATAGGGGCACTGAAGCTTTCTTT.